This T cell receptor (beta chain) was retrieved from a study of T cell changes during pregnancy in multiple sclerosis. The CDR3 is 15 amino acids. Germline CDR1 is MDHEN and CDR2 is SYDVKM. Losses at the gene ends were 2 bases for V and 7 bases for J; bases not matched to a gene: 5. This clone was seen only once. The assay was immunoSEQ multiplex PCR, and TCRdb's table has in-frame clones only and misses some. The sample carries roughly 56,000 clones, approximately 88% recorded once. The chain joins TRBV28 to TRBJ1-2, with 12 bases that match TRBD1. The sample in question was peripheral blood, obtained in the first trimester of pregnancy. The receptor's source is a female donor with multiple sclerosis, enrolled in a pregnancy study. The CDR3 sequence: CASSLILGQGAGYTF. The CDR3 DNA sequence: TGTGCCAGCAGTTTAATCCTGGGACAGGGGGCTGGCTACACCTTC.